Listed below are T cell receptor beta chains from one sample, sequenced in a study of graft-versus-host responses after intestinal transplantation. These receptors are not linked to any known antigen. Here immunoSEQ multiplex PCR was the method, and the copy in TCRdb shows in-frame clones only, minus some. The table shows 70,000 to 100,000 clones, with roughly nine tenths occurring only once. Material: unstimulated CD4+ T cells sorted from spleen or lymph node cells, obtained before intestinal transplant. These TCRs come from a human donor who received an intestinal transplant. CDR3s include the opening cysteine and the closing phenylalanine or tryptophan. A D gene is named only where the DNA matches it firmly. Some rows mark clone size as missing; the rest say once, few, many or name a class of expanded clone.

v_gene,j_gene,d_gene,abundance,CDR3aa,CDR3nt
TRBV28,TRBJ2-7,TRBD1,.,CASSLIARTGGKYEQYF,TGTGCCAGCAGTTTAATCGCTAGGACAGGGGGGAAATACGAGCAGTACTTC
TRBV28,TRBJ2-6,TRBD1,.,CASSFRDRGRFGANVLTF,TGTGCCAGCAGTTTCCGGGACAGGGGGCGGTTTGGGGCCAACGTCCTGACTTTC
TRBV28,TRBJ1-5,.,once,CASSPTGQGQPQHF,TGTGCCAGCAGTCCGACAGGTCAGGGTCAGCCCCAGCATTTT
TRBV4-1,TRBJ2-1,TRBD1,.,CASSQTGTAPYNEQFF,TGCGCCAGCAGCCAAACCGGGACAGCCCCTTACAATGAGCAGTTCTTC
TRBV15,TRBJ2-7,TRBD2,.,CATSPKGLASAEQYF,TGTGCCACCAGCCCAAAGGGACTAGCTTCGGCTGAGCAGTACTTC
TRBV5-4,TRBJ2-1,TRBD2,.,CASSLVWATSGGYNEQFF,TGTGCCAGCAGCTTGGTGTGGGCGACTAGCGGGGGTTACAATGAGCAGTTCTTC
TRBV19,TRBJ2-3,.,once,CASSPQSDTQYF,TGTGCCAGTAGTCCCCAGTCGGATACGCAGTATTTT
TRBV28,TRBJ2-3,TRBD2,once,CASSPEGLAGGYTDTQYF,TGTGCCAGCAGCCCCGAGGGGCTAGCGGGGGGTTATACAGATACGCAGTATTTT
TRBV7-2,TRBJ1-5,.,.,CASSLDRDQPQHF,TGTGCCAGCAGCTTAGATCGGGATCAGCCCCAGCATTTT
TRBV19,TRBJ1-5,TRBD1,.,CASSTDRGNQPQHF,TGTGCCAGTAGTACCGACAGGGGCAATCAGCCCCAGCATTTT
TRBV28,TRBJ2-2,TRBD1,.,CATQGAIELFF,TGTGCCACGCAGGGGGCCATAGAGCTGTTTTTT
TRBV5-1,TRBJ1-1,TRBD1,few,CASSLAGQPNTEAFF,TGCGCCAGCAGCTTGGCGGGACAGCCTAACACTGAAGCTTTCTTT
TRBV9,TRBJ2-4,TRBD2,.,CASSVEREKNIQYF,TGTGCCAGCAGCGTAGAGCGGGAGAAAAACATTCAGTACTTC
TRBV5-1,TRBJ2-5,.,.,CASKPSGPETQYF,TGCGCCAGCAAACCGTCAGGGCCTGAGACCCAGTACTTC
TRBV6-5,TRBJ2-7,TRBD2,.,CASMRGTSGANEQYF,TGTGCCAGCATGAGGGGGACTAGCGGGGCGAACGAGCAGTACTTC
TRBV6-4,TRBJ2-7,TRBD1,few,CASSLPGTGGYEQYF,TGTGCCAGCAGCCTCCCCGGGACAGGGGGGTACGAGCAGTACTTC
TRBV9,TRBJ2-1,TRBD2,few,CASSVEGVSGAEQFF,TGTGCCAGCAGCGTAGAGGGGGTTAGCGGGGCTGAGCAGTTCTTC
TRBV7-8,TRBJ1-5,.,.,CASSQGLGNQPQHF,TGTGCCAGCAGCCAGGGACTAGGCAATCAGCCCCAGCATTTT
TRBV5-1,TRBJ2-1,TRBD1,.,CASSLRDRNLFYNEQFF,TGCGCCAGCAGCTTGCGGGACAGGAACCTCTTTTACAATGAGCAGTTCTTC
TRBV2,TRBJ2-5,TRBD1,.,CAINQQTGDIQETQYF,TGTGCCATCAATCAACAGACAGGGGATATCCAAGAGACCCAGTACTTC
TRBV5-6,TRBJ1-5,.,.,CARAGRFYSNQPQHF,TGTGCCAGGGCGGGCCGATTTTATAGCAATCAGCCCCAGCATTTT
TRBV28,TRBJ1-2,.,once,CASTPGSAIFYGYTF,TGTGCCAGCACCCCCGGGTCGGCAATATTCTATGGCTACACCTTC
TRBV5-1,TRBJ2-2,TRBD2,few,CASSPHSGGTNTGELFF,TGCGCCAGCAGCCCTCACTCCGGGGGGACGAACACCGGGGAGCTGTTTTTT
TRBV4-2,TRBJ2-4,TRBD1,.,CASSQDGQENIQYF,TGTGCCAGCAGCCAAGATGGACAGGAAAACATTCAGTACTTC
TRBV16,TRBJ2-7,.,few,CASSQSGLGNEQYF,TGTGCCAGCAGCCAATCCGGTCTCGGGAACGAGCAGTACTTC
TRBV6-6,TRBJ2-7,TRBD1,once,CASSPGQGVYEQYF,TGTGCCAGCAGCCCGGGACAGGGTGTGTACGAGCAGTACTTC
TRBV5-1,TRBJ2-3,TRBD1,.,CASSSFSRQGLMGTDTQYF,TGCGCCAGCAGCTCCTTCTCCCGACAGGGTTTAATGGGCACAGATACGCAGTATTTT
TRBV6-1,TRBJ2-2,.,.,CASSSTNTGELFF,TGTGCCAGCAGCTCTACTAACACCGGGGAGCTGTTTTTT
TRBV28,TRBJ2-7,.,.,CASSLSTYPDSPYEQYF,TGTGCCAGCAGTTTATCCACATATCCGGACAGTCCCTACGAGCAGTACTTC
TRBV19,TRBJ2-3,TRBD2,.,CARTSGRARGDTQYF,TGTGCCAGGACTAGCGGGAGGGCCAGGGGAGATACGCAGTATTTT
TRBV5-4,TRBJ1-4,TRBD1,.,CASSPGTATNEKLFF,TGTGCCAGCAGCCCGGGGACAGCAACTAATGAAAAACTGTTTTTT
TRBV29-1,TRBJ1-2,.,.,CSALSSGGYTF,TGCAGCGCCCTCTCTAGCGGGGGCTACACCTTC
TRBV4-2,TRBJ1-2,.,once,CASSQTGTPYGYTF,TGTGCCAGCAGCCAAACCGGGACACCCTATGGCTACACCTTC
TRBV10-3,TRBJ1-2,TRBD1,.,CAISEFLGTGGQGYTF,TGTGCCATCAGTGAGTTCCTCGGGACAGGGGGCCAAGGCTACACCTTC
TRBV10-2,TRBJ1-2,.,.,CASSEVMGLNYGYTF,TGCGCCAGCAGTGAGGTGATGGGGCTAAACTATGGCTACACCTTC
TRBV19,TRBJ1-3,TRBD1,.,CASSIRDRGSGNTIYF,TGTGCCAGTAGTATACGGGACAGGGGCTCTGGAAACACCATATATTTT
TRBV4-1,TRBJ2-1,TRBD2,.,CASSQEASGPSSYNEQFF,TGCGCCAGCAGCCAAGAGGCTAGCGGCCCTAGCTCCTACAATGAGCAGTTCTTC
TRBV19,TRBJ2-6,.,once,CASSPRRKNLSGANVLTF,TGTGCCAGTAGTCCGCGGCGGAAGAACCTCTCTGGGGCCAACGTCCTGACTTTC
TRBV30,TRBJ2-1,TRBD2,.,CAWSPGRGAYNEQFF,TGTGCCTGGAGTCCCGGGAGGGGGGCCTACAATGAGCAGTTCTTC
TRBV27,TRBJ1-1,.,.,CASSQRGTEAFF,TGTGCCAGCAGCCAAAGGGGTACTGAAGCTTTCTTT
TRBV28,TRBJ1-2,.,.,CASSLNGRADYGYTF,TGTGCCAGCAGTCTCAATGGGCGGGCGGACTATGGCTACACCTTC
TRBV9,TRBJ2-7,TRBD2,.,CASSVTPLAGAYEQYF,TGTGCCAGCAGCGTGACGCCACTAGCGGGAGCATACGAGCAGTACTTC
TRBV28,TRBJ1-5,TRBD1,.,CASSTRDRGWGNQPQHF,TGTGCCAGCAGTACCCGGGACAGGGGGTGGGGGAATCAGCCCCAGCATTTT